Here is one T cell receptor (beta chain) with its context. The source of the sample is a study of OX40 agonist ivuxolimab in advanced cancers. Study details: Dosing consisted of intravenous ivuxolimab at 0.01 to 10 mg/kg every 2 weeks.

The CDR3 length is 13 residues. CDR1 is LNHNV, CDR2 YYDKDF, per germline (reference sequence). Profiled with immunoSEQ multiplex PCR; TCRdb holds only in-frame clones, not every one. The table lists more than 100,000 clones, about 93% of them singletons, with less than 0.2% in the top ten. The sequence derives from an adult with an advanced solid tumor such as melanoma, head and neck, liver or kidney cancer. The V gene is TRBV15, the J gene TRBJ2-5, with a possible D match to TRBD1 (5 bases). The better agreement between TRBJ2-7 and the DNA end casts doubt on the J call. Sequencing used CD4+ or CD8+ T cells sorted from blood, obtained in a trial of the OX40 agonist ivuxolimab. Here the CDR3 DNA reads TGTGCCACCAGCGTAGACAGATCCTACGAGCAGTACTTC. Translated, it gives CATSVDRSYEQYF.